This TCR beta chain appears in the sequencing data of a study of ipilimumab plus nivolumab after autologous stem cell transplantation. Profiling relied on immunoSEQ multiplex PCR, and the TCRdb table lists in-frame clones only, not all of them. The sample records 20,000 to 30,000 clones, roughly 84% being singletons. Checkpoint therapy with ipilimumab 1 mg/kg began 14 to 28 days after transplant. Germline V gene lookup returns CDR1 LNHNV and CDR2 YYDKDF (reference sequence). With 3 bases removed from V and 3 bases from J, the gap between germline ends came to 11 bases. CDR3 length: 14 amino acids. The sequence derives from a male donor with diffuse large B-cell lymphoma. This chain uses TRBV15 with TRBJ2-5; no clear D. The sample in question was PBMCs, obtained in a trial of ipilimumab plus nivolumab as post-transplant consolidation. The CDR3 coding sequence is TGTGCCACCAGCAGGGGATGGGGTAAAGAGACCCAGTACTTC. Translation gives CATSRGWGKETQYF.